These 26 T cell receptor beta chains were all obtained from the same sample, sequenced in a study of T cell responses to AZD1222 COVID-19 vaccine. TCRdb keeps only in-frame clones here, not all; method: immunoSEQ multiplex PCR. The sample records 100,000 to 150,000 clones, about 93% being singletons. The sample here was peripheral blood, taken 28 days after the second AZD1222 dose. The receptor set was obtained from an adult who received the AZD1222 COVID-19 vaccine.

J is TRBJ1-2 and V is TRBV20-1; D is uncertain. The CDR3 consists of 13 residues. From germline, CDR1 is DFQATT and CDR2 SNEGSKA (reference sequence). Trimming cost V 3 bases and J 3 bases, with 11 bases left between them. CDR3 nucleotide sequence: TGCAGTGCTAGTGGGAGGTCGGACTATGGCTACACCTTC. Its translation: CSASGRSDYGYTF.

V and J are TRBV5-1 and TRBJ2-5, with D perhaps TRBD1 (6 bases). Per the germline V gene, CDR1 is SGHRS and CDR2 is YFSETQ. The V end lost 1 base, the J end lost 3 bases, and 10 bases lay between the germline ends. The CDR3 spans 14 residues. This chain's CDR3 is CASSLLPGEETQYF. CDR3 nucleotide sequence: TGCGCCAGCAGCTTGCTACCAGGGGAAGAGACCCAGTACTTC.

The V and J genes are TRBV10-2 and TRBJ2-7; no reliable D call. Deletions cut 2 bases from V and 2 bases from J, with 1 base between. The CDR3 has 11 residues. Per germline, CDR1 WSHSY and CDR2 SAAADI. The CDR3 bases are TGCGCCAGCAGTGAGACCTACGAGCAGTACTTC. It is translated as CASSETYEQYF.

This sequence joins TRBV4-3 and TRBJ2-5; possibly TRBD1 or TRBD2 for D (5 bases each). The germline CDR1 and CDR2 sequences are LGHNA and YSLEER. Trimming took 0 bases from V and 5 from J, leaving 13 bases between them. The CDR3 spans 15 residues. Written as DNA, the CDR3 is TGCGCCAGCAGCCAAGATCTGGGGGAAGGGGAGACCCAGTACTTC. Residues: CASSQDLGEGETQYF.

The genes are TRBV14 and TRBJ2-7, with 7 nucleotides matching TRBD1. The germline V gene encodes CDR1 SGHDN and CDR2 FVKESK. The length of the CDR3 is 14 residues. With 4 bases clipped from V and 2 bases from J, the junction kept 5 bases outside the gene matches. CDR3 nucleotide sequence: TGTGCCAGCAGCCGTATCGGGACAGCCTACGAGCAGTACTTC. Amino acids: CASSRIGTAYEQYF.

V and J are TRBV30 and TRBJ1-2; possibly TRBD1 for D (5 bases). This CDR3 region has 14 residues. The ends were cut back, 3 bases at V and 6 bases at J, with 17 bases in the middle. From germline, CDR1 is GTSNPN and CDR2 SVGIG (reference sequence). The CDR3 is CAWRPGPFKDGYTF. The CDR3 nucleotides read TGTGCCTGGAGGCCGGGACCGTTTAAAGATGGCTACACCTTC. The entire variable domain, with the rest obtained from reference TRBV30 and TRBJ1-2, is as follows: SQTIHQWPATLVQPVGSPLSLECTVEGTSNPNLYWYRQAAGRGLQLLFYSVGIGQISSEVPQNLSASRPQDRQFILSSKKLLLSDSGFYLCAWRPGPFKDGYTFGSGTRLTVV.

This sequence joins TRBV6-5 and TRBJ1-1; a weak D match, TRBD1 (5 bases). Germline CDR1 is MNHEY and CDR2 is SVGAGI. V lost 4 bases, J lost 4 bases, and 19 bases lay in between. The length of the CDR3 is 16 residues. In DNA form, the CDR3 reads TGTGCCAGCAGTTCCAACCCGGCAGGGTTCGGCACTGAAGCTTTCTTT. It yields the protein CASSSNPAGFGTEAFF.

The V call is TRBV7-2, the J call TRBJ1-3, with no clear D. V dropped 3 bases and J dropped 2 bases, with 8 bases sitting between them. Germline V gene lookup returns CDR1 SGHTA and CDR2 FQGNSA. The length of the CDR3 is 14 residues. The CDR3 loop is CASSLLGPGNTIYF. CDR3 DNA sequence: TGTGCCAGCAGCTTGCTGGGTCCTGGAAACACCATATATTTT.

V usage is TRBV27 and J usage is TRBJ2-6; possible D gene TRBD1, 5 bases. The CDR3 has 15 residues. CDR1 and CDR2 from the germline V gene are MNHEY and SMNVEV (reference sequence). V lost 7 bases, J lost 0 bases, and 10 bases lay in between. CDR3 loop: CASTIDSSGANVLTF. The CDR3 DNA is TGTGCCAGCACAATCGACAGCTCTGGGGCCAACGTCCTGACTTTC.

The rearrangement uses TRBV4-2 and TRBJ1-5; TRBD1 matches 9 bases. The CDR3 covers 16 residues. The germline gives CDR1 LGHNA, CDR2 YNFKEQ. After removal of 1 base from V and 1 base from J, the junction contained 2 bases not matched to a gene. The DNA of the CDR3 is TGTGCCAGCAGCCAAGCCGGACAGGGGAGCAATCAGCCCCAGCATTTT. This sequence encodes CASSQAGQGSNQPQHF.

This chain uses TRBV1 with TRBJ1-5; the D segment call TRBD1 is taken from the table without a DNA check. TRBV1 is termed a pseudogene. There are 16 residues in the CDR3. CDR3 in DNA: TGCACCAGCAGCCAACGGAGACAGGGAAGCAATCAGCCCCAGCATTTT. Its protein product is CTSSQRRQGSNQPQHF.

On this clone itself: The junction does not match germline at one end; this may be a read error. This chain joins TRBV7-7 and TRBJ2-2; 7 bases fit TRBD1. CDR1 and CDR2 (germline): SSHAT, FNYEAQ (reference sequence). The CDR3 is made up of 13 amino acids. DNA of the CDR3: TGTGCTAGCAGCTTCACAGGGGACGGGGAGCTGTTTTTT. Translating gives CASSFTGDGELFF.

The chain recombines TRBV11-2 with TRBJ1-1, with no clear D. Germline V gene data show CDR1 as SGHAT and CDR2 as FQNNGV. Trimming cost V 3 bases and J 0 bases, with 5 bases left between them. The CDR3 length is 13 residues. The CDR3 DNA sequence: TGTGCCAGCAGCTTTGCTCTGAACACTGAAGCTTTCTTT. Encoded protein: CASSFALNTEAFF.

The chain couples TRBV28 to TRBJ1-2; 8 bases align to TRBD1. This CDR3 comprises 14 residues. The V segment lost 4 bases and the J segment 8 bases; nucleotides outside the gene matches: 9. Germline values: CDR1 MDHEN, CDR2 SYDVKM. CDR3 coding DNA: TGTGCCAGCAGTTACCTTGGACAGGGCGGAGGCTACACCTTC. This encodes CASSYLGQGGGYTF.

This sequence joins TRBV5-1 and TRBJ2-1; 10 bases agree with TRBD2. Germline loops: CDR1 SGHRS, CDR2 YFSETQ. V shed 4 bases and J 6 bases; nucleotides not matched to a gene: 7. This CDR3 spans 15 amino acids. The CDR3 sequence: CASSPLAGEVNEQFF. The CDR3 nucleotides are TGCGCCAGCAGCCCTCTAGCGGGAGAGGTCAATGAGCAGTTCTTC.

V gene TRBV6-2 or TRBV6-3 combines with J gene TRBJ2-7, with D possibly matching TRBD1 (6 bases). The CDR3 consists of 15 residues. Trimming left V 4 bases short and J 2 bases short, with 15 bases between. Per germline, CDR1 MNHEY and CDR2 SVGEGT. The chain's CDR3 is CASSSPGHPTYEQYF. CDR3 DNA sequence: TGTGCCAGCAGTTCTCCGGGACATCCTACCTACGAGCAGTACTTC.

The chain has TRBV28 and TRBJ1-6; 10 positions agree with TRBD1. Germline CDR1 is MDHEN and CDR2 is SYDVKM. This CDR3 has 19 residues. V was pared by 3 bases and J by 1 base, with 9 bases of the junction left unmatched. The CDR3 bases are TGTGCCAGCAGTTTTAAGCGGGACAGGGGAGGATCCTATAATTCACCCCTCCACTTT. It translates to CASSFKRDRGGSYNSPLHF.

The chain links TRBV19 to TRBJ1-5; perhaps TRBD1 as D (5 bases). Per germline, CDR1 LNHDA and CDR2 SQIVND (reference sequence). Trimming took 6 bases from V and 6 from J, leaving 15 bases between them. The length of the CDR3 is 14 residues. Here the CDR3 DNA reads TGTGCCAGTAGCCCCGGGACCTTGGGTCAGCCCCAGCATTTT. This gives the protein CASSPGTLGQPQHF.

The chain couples TRBV12-3 or TRBV12-4 to TRBJ2-1, with D uncertain. V was clipped by 1 base and J by 5 bases, with 6 bases between them. The CDR3 has 13 amino acids. This chain's CDR3 is CASSLVGNNEQFF. DNA for the CDR3: TGTGCCAGCAGTTTAGTCGGAAACAATGAGCAGTTCTTC.

V usage is TRBV19 and J usage is TRBJ2-2, with 12 bases matching TRBD2. This CDR3 region has 16 residues. V was clipped by 4 bases and J by 6 bases; unmatched bases: 6. Germline V gene data show CDR1 as LNHDA and CDR2 as SQIVND (reference sequence). CDR3 region: CASSSSSGGAPGELFF. CDR3 DNA sequence: TGTGCCAGTAGTAGCTCTAGCGGGGGGGCCCCCGGGGAGCTGTTTTTT.

This clone was detected once. The rearrangement uses TRBV5-1 and TRBJ2-5; 10 positions agree with TRBD2. The CDR3 runs 16 residues. J was trimmed by 1 base and V by 0 bases; bases with no gene match: 3. From germline, CDR1 is SGHRS and CDR2 YFSETQ. The CDR3 loop is CASSLVASGGQETQYF. CDR3 in DNA: TGCGCCAGCAGCTTGGTCGCTAGCGGGGGCCAAGAGACCCAGTACTTC.

In nucleotides, the CDR3 is TGCAGCGTCGGGGGAAGACAGGGGGCCAACTATGGCTACACCTTC. Residues: CSVGGRQGANYGYTF. The rearrangement uses TRBV29-1 and TRBJ1-2, with TRBD1 matching 10 bases. Germline V gene lookup returns CDR1 SQVTM and CDR2 ANQGSEA. The CDR3 is 15 residues long. The V segment lost 6 bases and the J segment 2 bases; nucleotides outside the gene matches: 9. Complete variable domain (other parts from reference TRBV29-1 and TRBJ1-2): SAVISQKPSRDICQRGTSLTIQCQVDSQVTMMFWYRQQPGQSLTLIATANQGSEATYESGFVIDKFPISRPNLTFSTLTVSNMSPEDSSIYLCSVGGRQGANYGYTFGSGTRLTVV.

In this sample, this clone turned up once. DNA for the CDR3: TGCGCCAGCACCCCTGACAGGGAGAACACCGGGGAGCTGTTTTTT. It specifies CASTPDRENTGELFF. The chain joins TRBV5-1 to TRBJ2-2; 7 bases fit TRBD1. J gave up 1 base and V 6 bases, and 6 bases lay outside the gene matches. Germline lookup yields CDR1 SGHRS and CDR2 YFSETQ. The CDR3 length is 15 residues.

CDR3 in DNA: TGCAGCGTTGTGACAGGGGCAGCCTATGGCTACACCTTC. It encodes CSVVTGAAYGYTF. The genes are TRBV29-1 and TRBJ1-2, with 8 bases aligning to TRBD1. There are 13 residues in the CDR3. Per germline, CDR1 SQVTM and CDR2 ANQGSEA. J lost 4 bases, V lost 4 bases, and 5 bases had no gene match. The full variable domain, completed using reference TRBV29-1 and TRBJ1-2, is SAVISQKPSRDICQRGTSLTIQCQVDSQVTMMFWYRQQPGQSLTLIATANQGSEATYESGFVIDKFPISRPNLTFSTLTVSNMSPEDSSIYLCSVVTGAAYGYTFGSGTRLTVV.

DNA for the CDR3: TGCGCCAGCAGCCCATTTGGTACGGGAGTGAGCAATGAGCAGTTCTTC. It is translated as CASSPFGTGVSNEQFF. The chain links TRBV4-1 to TRBJ2-1; weak D call: TRBD2 (6 bases). V was cut by 4 bases and J by 6 bases, with 19 bases left in between. From germline, CDR1 is MGHRA and CDR2 YSYEKL. The CDR3 is made up of 16 amino acids.

A single count supports this clone. V is TRBV7-9 and J is TRBJ1-1; D unclear. V dropped 0 bases and J dropped 1 base, with 6 bases sitting between them. CDR1 SEHNR and CDR2 FQNEAQ come from the germline V gene (reference sequence). The CDR3 consists of 14 residues. This CDR3 reads CASSLAGKNTEAFF. The CDR3 DNA follows: TGTGCCAGCAGCTTAGCCGGGAAGAACACTGAAGCTTTCTTT.